One and the same sample provided the 32 T cell receptor beta chains below, sequenced in a study of cytomegalovirus exposure and HLA in healthy donors (dated 2017 in TCRdb). Library preparation was by the immunoSEQ multiplex PCR assay. Drawn from immuneACCESS, this table holds only the in-frame rearrangements with V and J called that TCRdb kept. Clones are partly lost; checked studies trace under half to an unresolved V gene and leave the rest unexplained. The sample table contains roughly 300,000 clones; only one count was recorded for over 75% of them. Jointly, the top ten make up roughly 0.93% of the sample. Sequences were obtained from PBMCs. The source of these receptors is a woman aged 18-29 years in good health and CMV-seronegative.

The rearrangement links TRBV7-8 to TRBJ2-7; the match to TRBD2 covers 9 bases. CDR1 and CDR2 from the germline V gene are SGHVS and FQNEAQ. The CDR3 is 13 amino acids. J gave up 6 bases and V 4 bases, and 4 bases lay outside the gene matches. The CDR3: CASSSGLAGEQYF. DNA of the CDR3: TGTGCCAGCAGCTCGGGACTAGCCGGCGAGCAGTACTTC.

This clone has just one count. This chain joins TRBV4-2 and TRBJ2-1; the match to TRBD1 covers 8 bases. The V gene's germline CDR1 is LGHNA and CDR2 YNFKEQ. The CDR3 covers 16 residues. J was trimmed by 6 bases and V by 1 base; bases with no gene match: 8. The CDR3 DNA reads TGTGCCAGCAGCCAAGTGGGGACAGGCTCGGTCAATGAGCAGTTCTTC. Amino acids: CASSQVGTGSVNEQFF.

The gene calls are TRBV28 and TRBJ1-2; tentatively, D is TRBD1 (6 bases). Trimming stripped 10 bases from V and 6 bases from J, with 27 bases between. This CDR3 region has 16 residues. CDR1 is MDHEN and CDR2 is SYDVKM in the germline V gene. The CDR3, as DNA: TGTGCCACCCTCCCCCTACACAGGGAACGCGGTGATGGCTACACCTTC. This encodes CATLPLHRERGDGYTF.

The J gene is TRBJ2-1, the V gene TRBV15; D is perhaps TRBD2 (5 bases). Germline CDR1 reads LNHNV; CDR2 reads YYDKDF (reference sequence). This CDR3 spans 18 amino acids. Trimming cost V 1 base and J 6 bases, with 22 bases left between them. CDR3 DNA: TGTGCCACCAGCAGAGGGATTCGGCCGGGATCGAACAGCAATGAGCAGTTCTTC. Its protein product is CATSRGIRPGSNSNEQFF.

The chain joins TRBV18 to TRBJ2-3, with TRBD2 matching 7 bases. Germline V gene sequence: CDR1 KGHSH, CDR2 LQKENI. Germline trimming cut 6 bases from V and 6 bases from J; bases unmatched to any gene: 12. The CDR3 has 15 residues. CDR3 in DNA: TGTGCCAGCTCTCCCGGGACTACCTTTGTGGATACGCAGTATTTT. Encoded protein: CASSPGTTFVDTQYF.

The gene calls are TRBV6-5 and TRBJ2-7; 10 bases fit TRBD2. Losses at the gene ends were 7 bases for V and 3 bases for J; bases not matched to a gene: 6. Germline V gives CDR1 MNHEY, CDR2 SVGAGI. The CDR3 is made up of 14 amino acids. CDR3 DNA: TGTGCCAGCAACGCGTTAGCGGGAGGCTACGAGCAGTACTTC. Translation gives CASNALAGGYEQYF.

The rearrangement uses TRBV27 and TRBJ1-4; the match to TRBD1 covers 10 bases. Germline assignment: CDR1 MNHEY and CDR2 SMNVEV (reference sequence). This CDR3 has 17 amino acids. The V gene end was trimmed by 5 bases and the J gene end by 8 bases; junction bases not matched to a gene: 14. CDR3 in amino acids: CASSPRPGQGEGEKLFF. Here the CDR3 DNA reads TGTGCCAGCAGTCCGCGACCCGGACAGGGGGAAGGGGAAAAACTGTTTTTT.

The V and J genes are TRBV11-2 and TRBJ2-1, with 11 bases lining up with TRBD1. The CDR3 extends over 15 amino acids. J lost 8 bases, V lost 5 bases, and 8 bases had no gene match. Germline V CDR1 and CDR2: SGHAT, FQNNGV. DNA for the CDR3: TGTGCCAGCAGCCATGGGACAGGGGGACTCTATGAGCAGTTCTTC. This encodes CASSHGTGGLYEQFF.

The chain links TRBV2 to TRBJ2-4, with 9 bases aligning to TRBD2. In germline, CDR1 is SNHLY, CDR2 FYNNEI. Trimming took 4 bases from V and 7 from J; bases not matched to a gene: 5. The CDR3 has 14 residues. CDR3 DNA: TGTGCCAGCAGTGCGTTAGCGGGAGTGAACATTCAGTACTTC. It translates to CASSALAGVNIQYF.

V is TRBV5-3 and J is TRBJ1-5; D remains ambiguous. TRBV5-3 is an ORF; its function is uncertain. V lost 2 bases and J lost 7, with 22 bases in between. The CDR3 is made up of 17 amino acids. CDR3 DNA: TGTGCCAGAAGCTTCGCTCTCGCGGCACGCTGGAACCAGCCCCAGCATTTT. This translates into CARSFALAARWNQPQHF.

The chain combines TRBV6-5 with TRBJ2-5; 13 positions agree with TRBD2. V was pared by 5 bases and J by 5 bases, with 2 bases of the junction left unmatched. CDR1 MNHEY and CDR2 SVGAGI come from the germline V gene. There are 14 residues in the CDR3. The CDR3 spells CASSTSGREETQYF. CDR3 in DNA: TGTGCCAGCAGTACTAGCGGGAGGGAGGAGACCCAGTACTTC.

The rearrangement uses TRBV5-1 and TRBJ2-7; TRBD1 matches 9 bases. CDR3 size: 14 residues. Germline-derived CDR1 and CDR2 are SGHRS and YFSETQ. Trimming cost V 4 bases and J 3 bases; bases outside gene matches: 5. The CDR3 nucleotides read TGCGCCAGCAGCCCGGGACAGGGAAACTACGAGCAGTACTTC. It codes for CASSPGQGNYEQYF.

The CDR3 sequence: CAIRNTVDRGEEQYF. CDR3 coding DNA: TGTGCCATCAGGAACACCGTGGACAGGGGGGAAGAGCAGTACTTC. The chain is built from TRBV10-3 and TRBJ2-7; 10 bases agree with TRBD1. The CDR3 spans 15 residues. Germline CDR1 ENHRY, CDR2 SYGVKD. With 6 bases clipped from V and 7 bases from J, the junction kept 12 bases outside the gene matches.

This clone was seen a few times. V is TRBV4-1 and J is TRBJ2-1; D is perhaps TRBD2 (6 bases). The germline V gene has CDR1 MGHRA and CDR2 YSYEKL. The CDR3 runs 15 residues. Trimming removed 0 bases at V and 10 bases at J, with 16 bases between. The CDR3 coding sequence is TGCGCCAGCAGCCAAGATGGAGGGACCTTGTGGGAGCAGTTCTTC. It yields the protein CASSQDGGTLWEQFF.

The chain employs TRBV11-2 and TRBJ2-7, with D possibly being TRBD2 (6 bases). This CDR3 region has 16 residues. Per germline, CDR1 SGHAT and CDR2 FQNNGV. The V end lost 1 base, the J end lost 1 base, and 14 bases lay between the germline ends. CDR3 bases: TGTGCCAGCAGCTTAGTTGCGGGACGGGGATCCTACGAGCAGTACTTC. As protein: CASSLVAGRGSYEQYF.

V gene TRBV19 combines with J gene TRBJ2-1; 8 bases map to TRBD2. Trimming took 6 bases from V and 4 from J; bases not matched to a gene: 8. This CDR3 has 15 amino acids. Germline V gene sequence: CDR1 LNHDA, CDR2 SQIVND (reference sequence). CDR3 sequence: CASSITSGLYNEQFF. In nucleotides, the CDR3 is TGTGCCAGTAGCATCACTAGCGGTCTATACAATGAGCAGTTCTTC.

This rearrangement joins TRBV11-1 to TRBJ1-6; no reliable D call. This CDR3 comprises 14 residues. Trimming took 4 bases from V and 6 from J, leaving 10 bases between them. Germline-derived CDR1 and CDR2 are SGHAT and FQDESV (reference sequence). The CDR3 protein is CASSYKTPNSPLHF. The CDR3 DNA sequence: TGTGCCAGCAGCTACAAAACACCTAATTCACCCCTCCACTTT. The complete variable domain, with remaining parts taken from reference TRBV11-1 and TRBJ1-6, reads EAEVAQSPRYKITEKSQAVAFWCDPISGHATLYWYRQILGQGPELLVQFQDESVVDDSQLPKDRFSAERLKGVDSTLKIQPAELGDSAMYLCASSYKTPNSPLHFGNGTRLTVT.

The chain recombines TRBV7-2 with TRBJ2-7, with 16 bases fitting TRBD2. Unmatched junction bases numbered 3, after V lost 3 bases and J lost 4 bases. CDR1 is SGHTA, CDR2 FQGNSA, per germline. The CDR3 is 16 residues long. CDR3 protein: CASSLGLAGGPYEQYF. The CDR3 region has the DNA TGTGCCAGCAGCTTGGGACTAGCGGGAGGGCCGTACGAGCAGTACTTC.

V is TRBV10-1 and J is TRBJ1-6; no definite D call. CDR1 is WNHNN, CDR2 SYGVQD, per germline (reference sequence). Trimming shortened V by 3 bases and J by 10 bases, and 16 bases separated the two germline ends. The CDR3 length is 15 residues. This CDR3 reads CASSEVSGFGSPLHF. The CDR3 DNA follows: TGCGCCAGCAGTGAAGTATCGGGGTTTGGGTCACCCCTCCACTTT.

The chain has TRBV7-8 and TRBJ1-3; D call uncertain. With 0 bases removed from V and 0 bases from J, the gap between germline ends came to 15 bases. CDR1 is SGHVS, CDR2 FQNEAQ, per germline. The CDR3 totals 18 residues. Here the CDR3 reads CASSLANARGISGNTIYF. The CDR3 bases are TGTGCCAGCAGCTTAGCGAATGCCAGAGGAATCTCTGGAAACACCATATATTTT.

This chain joins TRBV30 and TRBJ2-7; maybe TRBD2 (6 bases). Per germline, CDR1 GTSNPN and CDR2 SVGIG (reference sequence). Between the trimmed V and J ends, which lost 4 bases and 9 bases, there was a span of 16 bases. The CDR3 has 12 amino acids. CDR3 bases: TGTGCCTGGACCTTAGGGGCAGCGGGGCAGTACTTC. Encoded protein: CAWTLGAAGQYF.

The count of this clone is one. This chain links TRBV25-1 with TRBJ2-7; TRBD2 agrees at 9 bases. Germline CDR1 reads MGHDK; CDR2 reads SYGVNS. This CDR3 is 14 amino acids long. Trimming removed 3 bases from V and 6 bases from J; junction bases left unmatched: 6. The CDR3 loop is CASSDAGGPIEQYF. CDR3 nucleotide sequence: TGTGCCAGCAGTGATGCGGGAGGGCCCATCGAGCAGTACTTC.

The J gene is TRBJ1-2, the V gene TRBV6-5; D uncertain. V gave up 6 bases and J gave up 1 base, with 12 bases separating them. CDR3 length: 14 amino acids. CDR1 MNHEY and CDR2 SVGAGI come from the germline V gene. The CDR3 sequence: CASSPIMSNYGYTF. DNA of the CDR3: TGTGCCAGCAGCCCTATAATGAGTAACTATGGCTACACCTTC.

The CDR3 sequence is CASRDRAATEAFF. The CDR3 DNA sequence: TGTGCCAGCAGGGACAGGGCGGCCACTGAAGCTTTCTTT. This sequence joins TRBV6-1 and TRBJ1-1; 8 positions agree with TRBD1. This CDR3 spans 13 amino acids. Germline CDR1 and CDR2: MNHNS and SASEGT. V was clipped by 6 bases and J by 4 bases; unmatched bases: 4.

This sequence joins TRBV5-1 and TRBJ2-7, with D possibly TRBD2 on 6 matching bases. Germline V gene sequence: CDR1 SGHRS, CDR2 YFSETQ. The CDR3 is made up of 15 amino acids. V lost 5 bases, J lost 3 bases, and 18 bases lay in between. CDR3 loop: CASRGTTAGLYEQYF. CDR3 bases: TGCGCCAGCAGAGGGACCACGGCGGGGCTCTACGAGCAGTACTTC.

In its sample, this clone was seen once. The CDR3 here is CASSVVGRGTGELFF. In nucleotides, the CDR3 is TGTGCCAGCAGCGTAGTCGGGAGGGGCACCGGGGAGCTGTTTTTT. The V call is TRBV9, the J call TRBJ2-2; 8 nucleotides line up with TRBD2. With V trimmed by 0 bases and J by 4 bases, 2 bases remained unmatched. The germline V gene encodes CDR1 SGDLS and CDR2 YYNGEE. CDR3 length: 15 amino acids.

The V and J genes are TRBV5-1 and TRBJ1-2, with D possibly TRBD1 on 5 matching bases. Per germline, CDR1 SGHRS and CDR2 YFSETQ. V was trimmed by 0 bases and J by 5 bases, leaving 17 bases between them. CDR3 length: 16 amino acids. The DNA of the CDR3 is TGCGCCAGCAGCTTGGAAATGGGCAGGGAAGGGTATGGCTACACCTTC. Amino acid sequence: CASSLEMGREGYGYTF.

V and J are TRBV4-1 and TRBJ2-5; no firm D call. V gave up 0 bases and J gave up 2 bases, with 7 bases separating them. The CDR3 spans 14 residues. The V gene's germline CDR1 is MGHRA and CDR2 YSYEKL. The CDR3 DNA is TGCGCCAGCAGCCAAGATCCTAGTCAAGAGACCCAGTACTTC. Encoded protein: CASSQDPSQETQYF.

The V call is TRBV2, the J call TRBJ1-2; no clear D gene. The CDR3 consists of 13 residues. Germline CDR1 SNHLY, CDR2 FYNNEI. V was clipped by 4 bases and J by 11 bases, with 17 bases between them. The CDR3 nucleotides read TGTGCCAGCAGTGTTACGGGGAGAAGTGATTACACCTTC. This codes for CASSVTGRSDYTF. Complete variable domain (other parts from reference TRBV2 and TRBJ1-2): EPEVTQTPSHQVTQMGQEVILRCVPISNHLYFYWYRQILGQKVEFLVSFYNNEISEKSEIFDDQFSVERPDGSNFTLKIRSTKLEDSAMYFCASSVTGRSDYTFGSGTRLTVV.

This chain links TRBV30 with TRBJ1-2; TRBD1 matches 7 bases. CDR1 and CDR2 (germline): GTSNPN, SVGIG (reference sequence). The J segment lost 4 bases and the V segment lost 2 bases, leaving 4 bases of the junction unmatched. CDR3 length: 13 amino acids. For the CDR3, the DNA is TGTGCCTGGAGTCACTCAGGGGGCTATGGCTACACCTTC. Amino acid sequence: CAWSHSGGYGYTF.

This clone has a single count. V usage is TRBV19 and J usage is TRBJ1-2, with 8 bases fitting TRBD1. The CDR3 is 13 residues long. After removal of 2 bases from V and 8 bases from J, the junction contained 4 bases not matched to a gene. The germline V gene has CDR1 LNHDA and CDR2 SQIVND (reference sequence). As DNA, the CDR3 is TGTGCCAGTAGTATACAGGGGGCGGGCGGCTACACCTTC. The encoded protein is CASSIQGAGGYTF.

This chain connects TRBV9 to TRBJ1-1; the D is unclear. The CDR3 runs 15 residues. The germline V gene encodes CDR1 SGDLS and CDR2 YYNGEE. V dropped 1 base and J dropped 1 base, with 11 bases sitting between them. The CDR3 protein is CASSVLGGGNTEAFF. CDR3 bases: TGTGCCAGCAGCGTATTAGGCGGAGGGAACACTGAAGCTTTCTTT.